This TCR beta chain comes out of a study of T cells in Graves' hyperthyroidism and ophthalmopathy. Study findings and constraints: Blood also held most thyroid clonotypes expanded beyond 0.001.

Researchers amplified the TCR beta CDR3 regions from RNA transcripts. TCR CDR3 regions were first amplified by RT-PCR with HTBI primers. Each CDR3 protein gets one entry after TCRdb re-called the multiplex PCR reads with MiXCR. The sample has approximately 400,000 distinct CDR3 sequences, 15% to 17% seen once. Trimming shortened V by 4 bases and J by 0 bases, and 6 bases separated the two germline ends. Germline V gene data show CDR1 as PRHDT and CDR2 as FYEKMQ (reference sequence). This CDR3 region has 13 residues. Absent ophthalmopathy progression within 18 months defined stable Graves' hyperthyroidism. Patients between 18 and 65 years old had hyperthyroidism, newly diagnosed and lasting under 2 months. Over 9 ml of fresh peripheral blood supplied the PBMCs. This clonotype appeared a few times. Its antigen is still unknown.

The sample was blood. This TCR came from a woman aged 18 to 35 with Graves' hyperthyroidism. V usage is TRBV13 and J usage is TRBJ2-5; the D is unclear. The CDR3 is CASSSTDQETQYF. Written as DNA, the CDR3 is TGTGCCAGCAGCTCAACGGACCAAGAGACCCAGTACTTC.